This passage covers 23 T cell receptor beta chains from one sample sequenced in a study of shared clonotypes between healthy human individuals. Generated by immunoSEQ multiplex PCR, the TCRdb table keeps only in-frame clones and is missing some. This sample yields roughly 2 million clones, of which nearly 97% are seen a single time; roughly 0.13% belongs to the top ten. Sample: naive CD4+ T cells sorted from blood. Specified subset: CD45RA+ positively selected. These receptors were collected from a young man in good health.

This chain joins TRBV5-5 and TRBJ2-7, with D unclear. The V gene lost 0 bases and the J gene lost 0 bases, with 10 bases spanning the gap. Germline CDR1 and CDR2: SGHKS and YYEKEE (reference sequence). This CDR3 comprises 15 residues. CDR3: CASSLGTDRSYEQYF. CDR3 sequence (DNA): TGTGCCAGCAGCTTGGGCACAGACCGCTCCTACGAGCAGTACTTC.

CDR3 coding DNA: TGCGCCAGCAGCTCCGACACTAATTCACCCCTCCACTTT. Translation: CASSSDTNSPLHF. The chain employs TRBV5-1 and TRBJ1-6; D ambiguous. V was clipped by 3 bases and J by 6 bases, with 7 bases between them. This CDR3 has 13 residues. The germline CDR1 and CDR2 sequences are SGHRS and YFSETQ.

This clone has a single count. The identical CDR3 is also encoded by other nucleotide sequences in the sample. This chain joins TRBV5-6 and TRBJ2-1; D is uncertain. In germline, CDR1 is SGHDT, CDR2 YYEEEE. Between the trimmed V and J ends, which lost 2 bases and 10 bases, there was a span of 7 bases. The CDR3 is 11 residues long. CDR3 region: CASSLVGEQFF. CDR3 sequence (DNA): TGTGCCAGCAGCTTAGTTGGCGAGCAGTTCTTC.

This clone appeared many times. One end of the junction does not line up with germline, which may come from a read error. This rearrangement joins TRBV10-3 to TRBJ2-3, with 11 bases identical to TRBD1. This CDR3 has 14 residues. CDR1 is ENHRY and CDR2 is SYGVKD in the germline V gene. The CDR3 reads CAISESSGQGAGHF. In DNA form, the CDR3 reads TGTGCCATCAGTGAGTCTTCCGGACAGGGGGCAGGACATTTT.

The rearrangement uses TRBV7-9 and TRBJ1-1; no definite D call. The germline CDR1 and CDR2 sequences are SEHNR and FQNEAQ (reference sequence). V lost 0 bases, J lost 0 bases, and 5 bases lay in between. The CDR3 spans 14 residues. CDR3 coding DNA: TGTGCCAGCAGCTTAGCGGGGATGAACACTGAAGCTTTCTTT. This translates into CASSLAGMNTEAFF.

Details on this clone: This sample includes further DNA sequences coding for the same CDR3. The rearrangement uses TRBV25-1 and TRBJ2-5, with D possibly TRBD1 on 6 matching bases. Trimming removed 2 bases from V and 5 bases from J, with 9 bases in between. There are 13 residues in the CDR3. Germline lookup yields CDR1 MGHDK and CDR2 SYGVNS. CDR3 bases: TGTGCCAGCAGTGAAGGGGGCCGGGAGACCCAGTACTTC. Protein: CASSEGGRETQYF.

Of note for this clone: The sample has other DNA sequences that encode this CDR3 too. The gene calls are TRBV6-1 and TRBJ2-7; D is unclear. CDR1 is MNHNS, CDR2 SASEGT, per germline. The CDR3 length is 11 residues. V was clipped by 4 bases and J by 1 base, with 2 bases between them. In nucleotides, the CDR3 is TGTGCCAGCAGTGTATCCTACGAGCAGTACTTC. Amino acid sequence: CASSVSYEQYF.

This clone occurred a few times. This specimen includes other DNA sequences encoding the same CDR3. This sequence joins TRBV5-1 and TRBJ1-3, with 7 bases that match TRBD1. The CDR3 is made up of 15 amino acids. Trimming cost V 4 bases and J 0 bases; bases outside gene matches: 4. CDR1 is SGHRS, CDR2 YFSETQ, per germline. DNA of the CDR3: TGCGCCAGCAGCCCGGGACAGAACTCTGGAAACACCATATATTTT. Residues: CASSPGQNSGNTIYF.

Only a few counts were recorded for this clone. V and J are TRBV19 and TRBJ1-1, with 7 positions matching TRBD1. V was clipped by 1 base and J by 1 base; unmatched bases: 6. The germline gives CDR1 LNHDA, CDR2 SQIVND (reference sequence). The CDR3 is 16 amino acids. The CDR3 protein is CASSIGVRQGNTEAFF. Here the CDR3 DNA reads TGTGCCAGTAGTATAGGGGTAAGACAGGGGAACACTGAAGCTTTCTTT. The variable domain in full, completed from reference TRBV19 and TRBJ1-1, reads DGGITQSPKYLFRKEGQNVTLSCEQNLNHDAMYWYRQDPGQGLRLIYYSQIVNDFQKGDIAEGYSVSREKKESFPLTVTSAQKNPTAFYLCASSIGVRQGNTEAFFGQGTRLTVV.

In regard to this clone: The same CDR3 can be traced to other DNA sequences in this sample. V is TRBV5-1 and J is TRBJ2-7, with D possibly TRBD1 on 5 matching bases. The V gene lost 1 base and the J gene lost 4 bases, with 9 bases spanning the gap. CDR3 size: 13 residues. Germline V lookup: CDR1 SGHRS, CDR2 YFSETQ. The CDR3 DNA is TGCGCCAGCAGCTTGAGGCAGGGATACGAGCAGTACTTC. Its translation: CASSLRQGYEQYF.

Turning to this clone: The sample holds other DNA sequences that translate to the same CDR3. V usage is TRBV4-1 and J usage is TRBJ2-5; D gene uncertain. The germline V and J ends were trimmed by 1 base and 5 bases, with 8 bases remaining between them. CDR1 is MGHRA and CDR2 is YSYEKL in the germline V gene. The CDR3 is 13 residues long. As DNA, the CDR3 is TGCGCCAGCAGCCAAGGGGGAAGGGAGACCCAGTACTTC. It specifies CASSQGGRETQYF.

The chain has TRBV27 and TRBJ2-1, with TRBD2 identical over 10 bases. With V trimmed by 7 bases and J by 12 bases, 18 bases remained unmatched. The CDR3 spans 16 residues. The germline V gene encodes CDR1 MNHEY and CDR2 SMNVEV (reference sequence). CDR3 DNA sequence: TGTGCCAGCAAAGCATTAGGACTAGCGGCATTACAAGGGCAGTTCTTC. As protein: CASKALGLAALQGQFF.

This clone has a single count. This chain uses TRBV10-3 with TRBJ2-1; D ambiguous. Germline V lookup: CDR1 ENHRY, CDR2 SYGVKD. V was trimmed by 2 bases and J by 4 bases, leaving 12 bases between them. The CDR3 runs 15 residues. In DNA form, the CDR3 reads TGTGCCATCAGTGAGACTTCCCTGGGGTACAATGAGCAGTTCTTC. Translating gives CAISETSLGYNEQFF.

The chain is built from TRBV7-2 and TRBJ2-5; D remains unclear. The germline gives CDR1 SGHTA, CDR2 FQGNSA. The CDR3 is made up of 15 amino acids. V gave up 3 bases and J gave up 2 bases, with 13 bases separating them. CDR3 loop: CASSLFWPIQETQYF. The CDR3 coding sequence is TGTGCCAGCAGCTTGTTCTGGCCAATTCAAGAGACCCAGTACTTC.

For the CDR3, the DNA is TGTGCCAGCAGCGCCCACTCCCCAAATGAAAAACTGTTTTTT. Translated, it gives CASSAHSPNEKLFF. The chain recombines TRBV9 with TRBJ1-4; D is undetermined. Germline loops: CDR1 SGDLS, CDR2 YYNGEE. V was clipped by 3 bases and J by 5 bases, with 11 bases between them. The CDR3 extends over 14 amino acids. The whole variable domain, remainder taken from reference TRBV9 and TRBJ1-4, is DSGVTQTPKHLITATGQRVTLRCSPRSGDLSVYWYQQSLDQGLQFLIQYYNGEERAKGNILERFSAQQFPDLHSELNLSSLELGDSALYFCASSAHSPNEKLFFGSGTQLSVL.

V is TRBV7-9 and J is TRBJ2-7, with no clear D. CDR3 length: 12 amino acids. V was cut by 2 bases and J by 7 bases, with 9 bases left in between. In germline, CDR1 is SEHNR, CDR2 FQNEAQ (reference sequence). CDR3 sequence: CASSLRADEQYF. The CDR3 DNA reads TGTGCCAGCAGCTTACGGGCGGATGAGCAGTACTTC.

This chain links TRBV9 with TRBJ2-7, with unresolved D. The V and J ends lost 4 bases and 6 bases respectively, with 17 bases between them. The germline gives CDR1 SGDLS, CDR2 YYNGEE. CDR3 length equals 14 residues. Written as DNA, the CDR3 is TGTGCCAGCAGCCCGGCCTCCTCCCCTCTCGAGCAGTACTTC. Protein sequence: CASSPASSPLEQYF.

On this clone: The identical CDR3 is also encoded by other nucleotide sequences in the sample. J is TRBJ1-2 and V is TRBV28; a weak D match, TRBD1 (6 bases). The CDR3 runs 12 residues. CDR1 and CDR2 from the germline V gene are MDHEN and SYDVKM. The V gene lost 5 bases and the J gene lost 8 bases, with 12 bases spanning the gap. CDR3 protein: CASSLTGGGYTF. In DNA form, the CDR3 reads TGTGCCAGCAGTCTAACTGGGGGCGGCTACACCTTC.

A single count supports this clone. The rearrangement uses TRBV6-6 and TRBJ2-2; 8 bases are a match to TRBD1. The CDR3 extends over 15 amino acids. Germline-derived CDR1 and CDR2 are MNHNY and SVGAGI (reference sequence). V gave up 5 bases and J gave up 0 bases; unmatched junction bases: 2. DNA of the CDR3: TGTGCCAGCAGTCGGGGACAGGCGAACACCGGGGAGCTGTTTTTT. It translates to CASSRGQANTGELFF.

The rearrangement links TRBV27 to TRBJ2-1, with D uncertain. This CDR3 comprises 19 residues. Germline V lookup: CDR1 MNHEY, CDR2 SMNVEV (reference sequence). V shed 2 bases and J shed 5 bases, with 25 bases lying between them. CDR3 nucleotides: TGTGCCAGCAGTTTAAGGGTACCCGAACCCGACCGAATAAACAATGAGCAGTTCTTC. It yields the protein CASSLRVPEPDRINNEQFF.

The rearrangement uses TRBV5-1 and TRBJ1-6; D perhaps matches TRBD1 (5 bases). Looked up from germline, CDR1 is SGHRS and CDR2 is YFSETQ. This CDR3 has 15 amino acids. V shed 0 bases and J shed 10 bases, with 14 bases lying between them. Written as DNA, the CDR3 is TGCGCCAGCAGCTTGGGACAGTCGTTAAACTCACCCCTCCACTTT. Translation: CASSLGQSLNSPLHF.

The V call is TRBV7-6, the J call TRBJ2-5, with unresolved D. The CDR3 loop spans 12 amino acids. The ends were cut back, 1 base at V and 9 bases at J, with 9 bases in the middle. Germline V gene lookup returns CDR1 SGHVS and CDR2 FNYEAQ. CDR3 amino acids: CASSLGPRAQYF. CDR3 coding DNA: TGTGCCAGCAGCTTAGGGCCGAGAGCCCAGTACTTC.

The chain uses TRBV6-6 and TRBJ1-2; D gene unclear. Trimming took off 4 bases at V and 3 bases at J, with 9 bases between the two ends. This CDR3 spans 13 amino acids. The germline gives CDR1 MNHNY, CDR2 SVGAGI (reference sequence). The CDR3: CASSLEKYYGYTF. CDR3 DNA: TGTGCCAGCAGTTTGGAAAAGTACTATGGCTACACCTTC.